This entry lists 27 T cell receptor beta chains sequenced from one sample in a study of blood T cells in healthy people across ages. A second PCR, run for roughly 7 to 11 cycles, used a sample-barcoded 5' primer plus a J-beta primer mix. One entry per CDR3 protein results from TCRdb running MiXCR on the 5' RACE reads. The sample lists about 770,000 distinct CDR3 sequences, approximately 48% occurring once. What was sequenced was blood. The receptors come from a man in his 60s in good health.

The table lists this clonotype with a few counts. The rearrangement uses TRBV3-1 and TRBJ1-2, with a tentative D call TRBD1 (5 bases). Germline-derived CDR1 and CDR2 are LGHDT and YNNKEL (reference sequence). CDR3 length: 15 amino acids. Trimming left V 1 base short and J 9 bases short, with 18 bases between. CDR3 sequence reads: CASSQARTGLNRYTF. The CDR3 bases are TGTGCCAGCAGCCAAGCGCGGACGGGACTGAATCGCTACACCTTC.

V is TRBV2 and J is TRBJ2-1, with TRBD2 matching 10 bases. The germline V gene has CDR1 SNHLY and CDR2 FYNNEI. The CDR3 spans 14 residues. The V gene end was trimmed by 8 bases and the J gene end by 8 bases; junction bases not matched to a gene: 9. CDR3 sequence (DNA): TGTGCCAGCGGGGTCCTAGCGGGGGTCGATGAGCAGTTCTTC. Protein sequence: CASGVLAGVDEQFF.

The table lists this clonotype with a few counts. The rearrangement joins TRBV25-1 to TRBJ1-2; no clear D. Deletions cut 5 bases from V and 1 base from J, with 20 bases between. Germline V lookup: CDR1 MGHDK, CDR2 SYGVNS. The CDR3 spans 17 residues. The CDR3 spells CASSPHDQWSLNYGYTF. As DNA, the CDR3 is TGTGCCAGCAGTCCCCACGATCAGTGGTCCCTTAACTATGGCTACACCTTC.

As concerns this clonotype: It may be a read error: a sequence one base away is much more abundant. This chain uses TRBV2 with TRBJ2-4; 16 bases line up with TRBD2. The better agreement between TRBJ2-5 and the DNA end casts doubt on the J call. The CDR3 length is 14 residues. The germline gives CDR1 SNHLY, CDR2 FYNNEI. CDR3 sequence reads: CASRGLAGGETQYF. In DNA, the CDR3 is TGTGCCAGCAGGGGACTAGCGGGAGGGGAGACCCAGTACTTC.

This chain links TRBV20-1 with TRBJ2-1; 9 nucleotides align to TRBD2. The CDR3 has 13 amino acids. The trim removed 6 bases at V and 10 bases at J, leaving 10 bases unmatched. Germline loops: CDR1 DFQATT, CDR2 SNEGSKA (reference sequence). For the CDR3, the DNA is TGCAGTGCGCCGCGGGGGGGTCTCTACGAGCAGTTCTTC. It specifies CSAPRGGLYEQFF.

The J gene is TRBJ2-7, the V gene TRBV27; D is possibly TRBD1 or TRBD2 (5 bases each). The germline V and J ends were trimmed by 7 bases and 0 bases, with 16 bases remaining between them. CDR1 and CDR2 (germline): MNHEY, SMNVEV (reference sequence). The CDR3 runs to 15 residues. The CDR3 loop reads CASTPAGADSYEQYF. For the CDR3, the DNA is TGTGCCAGCACCCCAGCCGGGGCCGACTCCTACGAGCAGTACTTC.

The chain combines TRBV7-2 with TRBJ1-4, with D maybe TRBD1 (6 bases). With 5 bases removed from V and 7 bases from J, the gap between germline ends came to 26 bases. CDR1 SGHTA and CDR2 FQGNSA come from the germline V gene. This CDR3 comprises 18 residues. The CDR3 region has the DNA TGTGCCAGCAGCCCCTCCTTTGGGTTGACAGGCTGGAGTGAAAAACTGTTTTTT. This translates into CASSPSFGLTGWSEKLFF.

The gene calls are TRBV12-3 or TRBV12-4 and TRBJ2-5; 9 nucleotides match TRBD1. The DNA end lines up better with TRBJ2-4; the J call may be wrong. This CDR3 has 16 amino acids. CDR3: CASSPKGQGGFNIQYF. In DNA, the CDR3 is TGTGCCAGCAGCCCGAAGGGACAGGGAGGATTCAACATTCAGTACTTC.

This clonotype was detected once. The junction differs from germline at one of its ends, possibly a read error. J is TRBJ1-5 and V is TRBV12-3 or TRBV12-4, with unresolved D. The CDR3 sequence is 14 residues long. The CDR3 coding sequence is TGTGCCAGCAGTTGGCAATATAGCAGTCAGCCCCAGCATTTT. This codes for CASSWQYSSQPQHF.

This clonotype has at least ten counts. The chain carries TRBV19 and TRBJ1-2; D call uncertain. The CDR3 runs 14 residues. Deletions cut 3 bases from V and 0 bases from J, with 8 bases between. Germline V gene sequence: CDR1 LNHDA, CDR2 SQIVND (reference sequence). The CDR3 coding sequence is TGTGCCAGTAGTATTCAGATATCTAACTATGGCTACACCTTC. Its translation is CASSIQISNYGYTF.

The J gene is TRBJ1-1, the V gene TRBV11-2; 8 bases are a match to TRBD1. CDR1 and CDR2 from the germline V gene are SGHAT and FQNNGV. The CDR3 is 17 amino acids. The junction had 9 bases not matched to a gene; V was cut back by 2 bases and J by 1 base. In DNA, the CDR3 is TGTGCCAGCAGCTTATTCGGGACAGGCGGAAAGAACACTGAAGCTTTCTTT. This translates into CASSLFGTGGKNTEAFF.

The genes are TRBV20-1 and TRBJ2-3; TRBD2 matches 8 bases. This CDR3 is built from 13 residues. Trimming took 3 bases from V and 5 from J; bases not matched to a gene: 4. CDR1 and CDR2 from the germline V gene are DFQATT and SNEGSKA (reference sequence). This chain's CDR3 is CSASRLAGDTQYF. As DNA, the CDR3 is TGCAGTGCTAGTAGGCTAGCGGGAGATACGCAGTATTTT.

The table lists this clonotype with many counts. The rearrangement uses TRBV12-3 or TRBV12-4 and TRBJ2-7, with TRBD1 matching 8 bases. This CDR3 comprises 13 residues. The V segment lost 1 base and the J segment 7 bases; nucleotides outside the gene matches: 3. CDR3 loop: CASSLGTGSEQYF. The CDR3 region has the DNA TGTGCCAGCAGTTTAGGGACAGGGTCGGAGCAGTACTTC.

With respect to this clonotype: It may be a read error: a sequence one base away is much more abundant. The chain has TRBV12-3 or TRBV12-4 and TRBJ2-7; 11 bases are shared with TRBD2. V lost 6 bases and J lost 7; bases outside the gene matches: 11. This CDR3 is 15 amino acids long. CDR3 in DNA: TGTGCCAGCAGCCTGACTAGCGGGGTGGTAGATGAGCAGTACTTC. As protein: CASSLTSGVVDEQYF.

This chain connects TRBV28 to TRBJ2-5; TRBD2 might be the D (5 bases). Germline-derived CDR1 and CDR2 are MDHEN and SYDVKM. This CDR3 contains 12 residues. V lost 7 bases, J lost 1 base, and 7 bases lay in between. DNA of the CDR3: TGTGCCAGCAAGGCGGGCCAAGAGACCCAGTACTTC. Its protein product is CASKAGQETQYF. The full variable domain, with the rest looked up from reference TRBV28 and TRBJ2-5, is DVKVTQSSRYLVKRTGEKVFLECVQDMDHENMFWYRQDPGLGLRLIYFSYDVKMKEKGDIPEGYSVSREKKERFSLILESASTNQTSMYLCASKAGQETQYFGPGTRLLVL.

This chain uses TRBV5-4 with TRBJ2-7; 12 positions match TRBD2. J lost 2 bases, V lost 0 bases, and 3 bases had no gene match. From germline, CDR1 is SGHNT and CDR2 YYREEE (reference sequence). The CDR3 spans 16 residues. The CDR3, as DNA: TGTGCCAGCAGCTTGGGGACTAGCGGGGACCCCTACGAGCAGTACTTC. It specifies CASSLGTSGDPYEQYF.

Remarks on this clonotype: One end of the junction is discordant with germline, which a read error may explain. V gene TRBV6-6 combines with J gene TRBJ2-1, with 9 bases fitting TRBD1. This CDR3 is built from 15 residues. In germline, CDR1 is MNHNY, CDR2 SVGAGI (reference sequence). In nucleotides, the CDR3 is TGTACCAGCAGAACGGGACAGGGTTTGTGGAATGAGCAGTTCTTC. Protein product: CTSRTGQGLWNEQFF.

This clonotype was seen more than once but under ten times. V gene TRBV7-9 combines with J gene TRBJ2-1; no clear D. V shed 6 bases and J shed 5 bases, with 8 bases lying between them. This CDR3 comprises 12 residues. Germline-derived CDR1 and CDR2 are SEHNR and FQNEAQ (reference sequence). CDR3 sequence (DNA): TGTGCCAGCAGGGACCGGAACAATGAGCAGTTCTTC. Its translation: CASRDRNNEQFF.

The chain employs TRBV6-2 or TRBV6-3 and TRBJ2-1, with 7 bases that match TRBD2. Germline V gene data show CDR1 as MNHEY and CDR2 as SVGEGT. Unmatched junction bases numbered 16, after V lost 10 bases and J lost 10 bases. This CDR3 is 14 amino acids long. DNA of the CDR3: TGTGCCACCTCAAGCTGGGAGGGGACCTACGAGCAGTTCTTC. Translating gives CATSSWEGTYEQFF.

The chain is built from TRBV20-1 and TRBJ2-7; D is undetermined. Per germline, CDR1 DFQATT and CDR2 SNEGSKA (reference sequence). The CDR3 runs to 14 residues. CDR3 coding DNA: TGCAGCGCCAGATCGGATTCCTCCTACAATGAGCAGTACTTC. Translation: CSARSDSSYNEQYF.

This clonotype showed up just a few times. The V gene is TRBV6-1, the J gene TRBJ1-5; D perhaps matches TRBD1 (5 bases). The CDR3 contains 11 residues. Trimming took 3 bases from V and 9 from J, leaving 6 bases between them. Germline V gene lookup returns CDR1 MNHNS and CDR2 SASEGT. CDR3 sequence reads: CASSERGPQHF. CDR3 DNA sequence: TGTGCCAGCAGTGAGAGGGGGCCCCAGCATTTT.

This clonotype has just a few counts. This sequence may be a read error, since a much larger clone differs from it by one base. The gene calls are TRBV5-6 and TRBJ2-7; D not certain. V gave up 0 bases and J gave up 7 bases, with 14 bases separating them. Germline-derived CDR1 and CDR2 are SGHDT and YYEEEE. This CDR3 contains 14 residues. CDR3 amino acids: CASSLDVRYDEQYF. For the CDR3, the DNA is TGTGCCAGCAGCTTGGATGTGCGGTACGATGAGCAGTACTTC.

The chain carries TRBV25-1 and TRBJ2-5; 10 bases align to TRBD1. The assigned J gene may be wrong: the sequence end matches TRBJ2-7 better. The CDR3 is 15 residues long. The germline gives CDR1 MGHDK, CDR2 SYGVNS. CDR3 in amino acids: CASSDGGQGEYEQYF. CDR3 nucleotide sequence: TGTGCCAGCAGTGATGGCGGACAGGGGGAATACGAGCAGTACTTC.

The CDR3 DNA is TGCGCCAGCAGCTTGGGGCAGGGTGGGGGATTCAAGTCCTACGAGCAGTACTTC. The encoded protein is CASSLGQGGGFKSYEQYF. The chain has TRBV5-1 and TRBJ2-7; either TRBD1 or TRBD2 may fit D (5 bases each). The CDR3 has 18 residues. Per germline, CDR1 SGHRS and CDR2 YFSETQ. V lost 0 bases to trimming and J lost 1 base, with 20 bases between them.

The CDR3 region is CASSLGIAGGPYEQYF. The CDR3 DNA reads as TGCGCCAGCAGCCTAGGAATAGCGGGGGGGCCCTACGAGCAGTACTTC. The V call is TRBV4-1, the J call TRBJ2-7, with 11 bases that match TRBD2. J lost 2 bases, V lost 4 bases, and 7 bases had no gene match. This CDR3 has 16 residues. Per the germline V gene, CDR1 is MGHRA and CDR2 is YSYEKL.

As for this clonotype: One junction end does not reproduce the germline sequence, and a read error may be involved. The chain has TRBV27 and TRBJ1-5; D not resolved. CDR1 and CDR2 (germline): MNHEY, SMNVEV (reference sequence). The CDR3 consists of 15 residues. The CDR3 sequence is CASSAERYSNQPRHF. The CDR3 DNA follows: TGTGCCAGCTCCGCGGAACGTTATAGCAATCAGCCCCGGCATTTT.

The rearrangement uses TRBV18 and TRBJ2-1, with D possibly matching TRBD2 (6 bases). The CDR3 has 16 amino acids. The germline CDR1 and CDR2 sequences are KGHSH and LQKENI. V lost 5 bases to trimming and J lost 15 bases, with 29 bases between them. The CDR3 bases are TGTGCCAGCTCAAGGGGCGCCGTCGGACTATTTACGAGGCGGTTCTTC. Its translation is CASSRGAVGLFTRRFF. Complete variable domain (other parts from reference TRBV18 and TRBJ2-1): NAGVMQNPRHLVRRRGQEARLRCSPMKGHSHVYWYRQLPEEGLKFMVYLQKENIIDESGMPKERFSAEFPKEGPSILRIQQVVRGDSAAYFCASSRGAVGLFTRRFFGPGTRLTVL.